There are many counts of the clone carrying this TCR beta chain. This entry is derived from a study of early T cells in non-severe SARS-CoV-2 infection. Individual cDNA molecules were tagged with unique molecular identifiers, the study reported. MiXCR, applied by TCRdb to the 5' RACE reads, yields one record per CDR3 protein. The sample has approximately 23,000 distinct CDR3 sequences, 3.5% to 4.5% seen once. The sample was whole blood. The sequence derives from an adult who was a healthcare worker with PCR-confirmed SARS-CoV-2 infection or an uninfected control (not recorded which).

The CDR3 sequence is CASSLAGRGGRGELFF. The CDR3 DNA sequence: TGTGCCAGCAGCCTCGCCGGGCGGGGGGGCCGCGGGGAGCTGTTTTTT. The chain combines TRBV2 with TRBJ2-2; 9 bases line up with TRBD2. The CDR3 is made up of 16 amino acids. The germline V gene encodes CDR1 SNHLY and CDR2 FYNNEI. The V segment lost 6 bases and the J segment 7 bases; nucleotides outside the gene matches: 12.